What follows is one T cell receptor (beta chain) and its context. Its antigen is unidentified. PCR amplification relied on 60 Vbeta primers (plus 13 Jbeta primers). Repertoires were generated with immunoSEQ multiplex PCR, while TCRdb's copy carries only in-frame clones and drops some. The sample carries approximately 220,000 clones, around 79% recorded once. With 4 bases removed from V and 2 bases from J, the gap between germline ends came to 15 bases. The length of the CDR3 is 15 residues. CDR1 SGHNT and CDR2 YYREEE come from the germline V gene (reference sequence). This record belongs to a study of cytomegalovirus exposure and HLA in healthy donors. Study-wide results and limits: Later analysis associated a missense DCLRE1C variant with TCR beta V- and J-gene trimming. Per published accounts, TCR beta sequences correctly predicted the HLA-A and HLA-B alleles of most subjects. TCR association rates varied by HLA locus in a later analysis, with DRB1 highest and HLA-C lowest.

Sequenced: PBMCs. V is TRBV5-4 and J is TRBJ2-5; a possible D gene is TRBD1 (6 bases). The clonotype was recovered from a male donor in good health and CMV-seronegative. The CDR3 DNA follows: TGTGCCAGCAGCCCGCTTGGGGGCCGGCAAGAGACCCAGTACTTC. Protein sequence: CASSPLGGRQETQYF.